The 14 T cell receptor beta chains in this list originate from one sample, sequenced in a study of T cell responses to AZD1222 COVID-19 vaccine. Libraries were prepared by immunoSEQ multiplex PCR; TCRdb keeps only in-frame clonotypes and omits some of them. In the table there are under 100,000 clones, about 91% of which are singletons. Sequenced material: peripheral blood, taken on day 0 of MenACWY control vaccination. The source is an adult in good health.

This sequence joins TRBV28 and TRBJ1-2, with a tentative D call TRBD1 (5 bases). The CDR3 is made up of 15 amino acids. CDR1 and CDR2 from the germline V gene are MDHEN and SYDVKM. Trimming shortened V by 3 bases and J by 3 bases, and 14 bases separated the two germline ends. For the CDR3, the DNA is TGTGCCAGCAGTTTGGGGGTAGGACAACACTATGGCTACACCTTC. Translating gives CASSLGVGQHYGYTF.

This chain uses TRBV5-1 with TRBJ1-4, with D tentatively TRBD1 (5 bases). The CDR3 is 15 amino acids. V shed 4 bases and J shed 4 bases, with 14 bases lying between them. Per the germline V gene, CDR1 is SGHRS and CDR2 is YFSETQ. As DNA, the CDR3 is TGCGCCAGCAGCCGCTCGACAGCCAGTAATGAAAAACTGTTTTTT. It is translated as CASSRSTASNEKLFF.

There are a few counts of this clone. The rearrangement joins TRBV28 to TRBJ1-1; the D gene is possibly TRBD1 (5 bases). V lost 6 bases to trimming and J lost 1 base, with 12 bases between them. Per germline, CDR1 MDHEN and CDR2 SYDVKM. This CDR3 spans 14 amino acids. CDR3 in DNA: TGTGCCAGCAGGACGGGACTCCAGAACACTGAAGCTTTCTTT. Its translation: CASRTGLQNTEAFF.

This clone has just one count. The chain employs TRBV2 and TRBJ1-3; 7 bases match TRBD1. The CDR3 runs 16 residues. Germline-derived CDR1 and CDR2 are SNHLY and FYNNEI. With V trimmed by 6 bases and J by 1 base, 9 bases remained unmatched. The CDR3 spells CASSQGQSGSGNTIYF. The CDR3 nucleotides are TGTGCCAGCAGCCAGGGACAGTCTGGTTCTGGAAACACCATATATTTT.

The chain carries TRBV5-1 and TRBJ2-1; D gene unclear. Trimming took off 1 base at V and 0 bases at J, with 5 bases between the two ends. Per the germline V gene, CDR1 is SGHRS and CDR2 is YFSETQ. CDR3 length: 14 amino acids. CDR3 nucleotides: TGCGCCAGCAGCTTGCTAAACTCCTACAATGAGCAGTTCTTC. Its translation is CASSLLNSYNEQFF.

The chain has TRBV9 and TRBJ1-2; TRBD1 matches 8 bases. The V gene end was trimmed by 0 bases and the J gene end by 4 bases; junction bases not matched to a gene: 5. CDR3 length: 15 amino acids. Germline V gene sequence: CDR1 SGDLS, CDR2 YYNGEE. The CDR3 here is CASSVGQGAPYGYTF. As DNA, the CDR3 is TGTGCCAGCAGCGTAGGGCAGGGGGCTCCCTATGGCTACACCTTC.

The J gene is TRBJ2-5, the V gene TRBV12-3 or TRBV12-4, with unresolved D. V lost 3 bases, J lost 5 bases, and 10 bases lay in between. The CDR3 runs to 13 residues. CDR3 sequence reads: CASSFLLGETQYF. CDR3 nucleotides: TGTGCCAGCAGTTTCTTACTGGGGGAGACCCAGTACTTC.

This rearrangement joins TRBV7-2 to TRBJ1-2; D uncertain. The CDR3 is 14 amino acids. Germline assignment: CDR1 SGHTA and CDR2 FQGNSA. V gave up 2 bases and J gave up 3 bases, with 10 bases separating them. The CDR3: CASSLSRGDYGYTF. The CDR3 nucleotides read TGTGCCAGCAGCTTATCAAGAGGTGACTATGGCTACACCTTC. Variable domain in full (rest from reference TRBV7-2 and TRBJ1-2): GAGVSQSPSNKVTEKGKDVELRCDPISGHTALYWYRQSLGQGLEFLIYFQGNSAPDKSGLPSDRFSAERTGGSVSTLTIQRTQQEDSAVYLCASSLSRGDYGYTFGSGTRLTVV.

The genes are TRBV9 and TRBJ2-1; 14 bases agree with TRBD2. CDR1 and CDR2 from the germline V gene are SGDLS and YYNGEE. V lost 4 bases to trimming and J lost 0 bases; unmatched junction nucleotides: 12. This CDR3 region has 20 residues. The CDR3 region has the DNA TGTGCCAGCAGCTCACGAGGACTAGCGGGAGGAGATTACTCCTACAATGAGCAGTTCTTC. Its protein is CASSSRGLAGGDYSYNEQFF.

The J gene is TRBJ2-1, the V gene TRBV28, with 9 bases aligning to TRBD2. The CDR3 consists of 18 residues. Germline loops: CDR1 MDHEN, CDR2 SYDVKM. Trimming cost V 4 bases and J 4 bases; bases outside gene matches: 14. CDR3 region: CASSSLLREGKLYNEQFF. CDR3 DNA: TGTGCCAGCAGTTCCCTTCTGCGGGAGGGAAAGCTATACAATGAGCAGTTCTTC.

The chain has TRBV13 and TRBJ1-1; 7 nucleotides agree with TRBD1. The CDR3 has 15 residues. The J segment lost 3 bases and the V segment lost 5 bases, leaving 9 bases of the junction unmatched. The germline V gene has CDR1 PRHDT and CDR2 FYEKMQ (reference sequence). The CDR3 spells CASSILGGMDTEAFF. In nucleotides, the CDR3 is TGTGCCAGCAGCATACTAGGGGGCATGGACACTGAAGCTTTCTTT.

V usage is TRBV6-2 or TRBV6-3 and J usage is TRBJ1-2, with no clear D. The ends were cut back, 2 bases at V and 2 bases at J, with 18 bases in the middle. The CDR3 loop spans 17 amino acids. Germline-derived CDR1 and CDR2 are MNHEY and SVGEGT. CDR3 coding DNA: TGTGCCAGCAGTTACCATATTAGAGCACCAGAAAACTATGGCTACACCTTC. Its translation: CASSYHIRAPENYGYTF.

The rearrangement uses TRBV2 and TRBJ2-7; 9 nucleotides align to TRBD2. CDR1 SNHLY and CDR2 FYNNEI come from the germline V gene. Trimming cost V 6 bases and J 4 bases; bases outside gene matches: 10. The CDR3 totals 15 residues. The chain's CDR3 is CASRRGGFGEYEQYF. In DNA, the CDR3 is TGTGCCAGCAGGCGGGGGGGCTTTGGTGAATACGAGCAGTACTTC.

The sample holds a few counts of this clone. The chain joins TRBV4-2 to TRBJ1-3; weak D call: TRBD1 (6 bases). The CDR3 loop spans 19 amino acids. V was shortened by 0 bases and J by 0 bases, with 18 bases between the two germline ends. Germline loops: CDR1 LGHNA, CDR2 YNFKEQ. CDR3 loop: CASSQEVGGRISSGNTIYF. Written as DNA, the CDR3 is TGTGCCAGCAGCCAAGAGGTGGGGGGGCGGATAAGCTCTGGAAACACCATATATTTT.